This T cell receptor beta chain comes out of a study of identifying expanded T cells in peripheral blood. Study results and limitations: Variance in clone template counts between roughly two-week samples significantly increased with total template count across all healthy donors.

The CDR3 is made up of 14 amino acids. Germline-derived CDR1 and CDR2 are MRHNA and SNTAGT. V lost 8 bases, J lost 5 bases, and 5 bases stayed unmatched. During the collection period, no donor immune events like infections were recorded. On this clone itself: Its antigen is currently unknown.

Clones were read by immunoSEQ multiplex PCR, and TCRdb kept only the in-frame ones, dropping some. The sample holds 50,000 to 75,000 clones; around 86% are singletons and the top ten take around a sixth. The sequence came from a person between 18 and 75 years old in good health. The sequenced sample was blood. The chain links TRBV6-4 to TRBJ2-1; 11 bases match TRBD2. The DNA for the CDR3 is TGTGCCAGCCTGACTAGCGGGACCCACAATGAGCAGTTCTTC. Its protein is CASLTSGTHNEQFF.